The sequence of this TCR beta chain was determined in a study of beta chain features in type 1 diabetes. General observations from the study: For patients and controls alike, PCR might favor shorter templates to the same degree. In comparison with healthy donors, patients had naive, central memory and Treg TCRB repertoires that appeared more similar.

CDR3 size: 12 residues. Germline loops: CDR1 SGDLS, CDR2 YYNGEE. V shed 6 bases and J shed 8 bases, with 12 bases lying between them. Investigators reverse transcribed all isolated RNA, so they sequenced expressed TCRB transcripts. The repertoire was sequenced with immunoSEQ multiplex PCR; TCRdb's copy has only in-frame clones and lacks some. The sample lists about 140,000 clones, 9.7% seen once, with 0.55% to 0.65% in the top ten. It was one heparinised blood draw, averaging roughly 120 mL, that each donor gave. A sort by CD45RO/CCR7/CD25/CD127/CD95/CD27 yielded CD4+ naive, central memory, regulatory and stem cell-like memory cells. As for this clone: The antigen remains unidentified.

The sequenced sample consisted of central memory CD4+ T cells from blood. This sequence was found in a woman aged 40 to 49 in good health. The chain combines TRBV9 with TRBJ1-5, with D hard to call. CDR3 coding DNA: TGTGCCAGCAACCCAGGAGGGAAGCCCCAGCATTTT. Its protein is CASNPGGKPQHF.